This record covers a single T cell receptor beta chain. What it binds is not known. This CDR3 contains 15 residues. Between the trimmed V and J ends, which lost 1 base and 4 bases, there was a span of 12 bases. Germline CDR1 SGHAT, CDR2 FQNNGV. Researchers took blood at baseline, on cycle 4 day 1, and on cycle 7 day 1. This sample is part of a study of OX40 agonist ivuxolimab in advanced cancers. Across the study: Ivuxolimab, an antibody that agonizes OX40 (CD134), was administered to the patients.

The table came from immunoSEQ multiplex PCR; TCRdb's copy has only in-frame clones and leaves some out. Here the sample spans approximately 66,000 clones, 88% being singletons. Broader study findings: Some patients without response likewise showed low normalized clonal expansion. CD4+ and CD8+ blood T cells expanded clonally by week 6 at 0.1 to 3.0 mg/kg.

The TCR was taken from an adult with an advanced solid tumor such as melanoma, head and neck, liver or kidney cancer. The chain is built from TRBV11-2 and TRBJ2-3, with D possibly matching TRBD1 (6 bases). The source was CD4+ or CD8+ T cells sorted from blood, collected in a trial of the OX40 agonist ivuxolimab. CDR3 loop: CASSLGFRTADTQYF. The CDR3 DNA is TGTGCCAGCAGCTTAGGGTTTAGGACAGCAGATACGCAGTATTTT.